The subject of this entry is one T cell receptor (beta chain). Its antigen is undetermined. The CDR3 is 14 residues long. Between the trimmed V and J ends, which lost 3 bases and 10 bases, there was a span of 17 bases. Germline CDR1 and CDR2: SGDLS and YYNGEE. These data are taken from a study of cytomegalovirus exposure and HLA in healthy donors. With 60 Vbeta and 13 Jbeta primers, the PCR was carried out. Here immunoSEQ multiplex PCR was the method, and the copy in TCRdb shows in-frame clones only, minus some. The sample consists of roughly 160,000 clones, roughly 71% of them appearing once. Whole-study results and caveats: The authors judged a highly shared variant cluster likely a sequencing artifact.

Sequencing input: PBMCs. V and J are TRBV9 and TRBJ1-5, with D maybe TRBD1 (5 bases). The clonotype was recovered from a girl aged 5-17 years in good health and CMV-seronegative. CDR3 DNA sequence: TGTGCCAGCAGCGGGGGGGGAGGTCAAAGTCCCCAGCATTTT. Translated: CASSGGGGQSPQHF.